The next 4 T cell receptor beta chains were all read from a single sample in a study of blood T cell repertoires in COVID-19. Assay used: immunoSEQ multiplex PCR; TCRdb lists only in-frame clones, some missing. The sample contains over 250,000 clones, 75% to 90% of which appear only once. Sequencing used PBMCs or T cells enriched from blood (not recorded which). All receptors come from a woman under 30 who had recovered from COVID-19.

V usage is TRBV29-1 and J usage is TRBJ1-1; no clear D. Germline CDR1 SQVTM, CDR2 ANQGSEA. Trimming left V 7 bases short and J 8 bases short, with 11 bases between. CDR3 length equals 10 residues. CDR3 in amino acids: CSGRTYEAFF. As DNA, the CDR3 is TGCAGCGGGAGGACGTACGAAGCTTTCTTT.

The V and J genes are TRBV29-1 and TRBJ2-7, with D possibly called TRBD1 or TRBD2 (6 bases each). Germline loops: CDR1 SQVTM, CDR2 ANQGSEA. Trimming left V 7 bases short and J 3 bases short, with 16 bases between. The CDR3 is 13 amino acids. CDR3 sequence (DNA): TGCAGCGCAGGGGCCCTTAGCGGCTACGAGCAGTACTTC. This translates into CSAGALSGYEQYF.

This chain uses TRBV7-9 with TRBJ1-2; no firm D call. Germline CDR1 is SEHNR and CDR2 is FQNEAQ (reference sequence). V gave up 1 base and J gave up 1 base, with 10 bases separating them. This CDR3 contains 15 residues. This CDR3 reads CASSLVGGDNYGYTF. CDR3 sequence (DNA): TGTGCCAGCAGCTTAGTCGGCGGAGATAACTATGGCTACACCTTC. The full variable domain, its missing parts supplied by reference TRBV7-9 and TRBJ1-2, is DTGVSQNPRHKITKRGQNVTFRCDPISEHNRLYWYRQTLGQGPEFLTYFQNEAQLEKSRLLSDRFSAERPKGSFSTLEIQRTEQGDSAMYLCASSLVGGDNYGYTFGSGTRLTVV.

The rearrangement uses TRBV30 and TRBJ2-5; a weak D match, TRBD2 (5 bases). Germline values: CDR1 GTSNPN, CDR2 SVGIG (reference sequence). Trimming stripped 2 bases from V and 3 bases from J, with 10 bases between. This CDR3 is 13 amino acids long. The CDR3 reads CAWSPPGEETQYF. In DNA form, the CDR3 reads TGTGCCTGGAGTCCCCCCGGGGAAGAGACCCAGTACTTC.